This T cell receptor (beta chain) was captured by sequencing in a study of cytomegalovirus exposure and HLA in healthy donors. Study-level results: TCR beta V- and J-gene trimming was later associated with a missense DCLRE1C variant. Later, an analysis found that common viral pathogens appeared to be linked with several of the most significant clusters.

Primers included in the PCR were 60 Vbeta and 13 Jbeta primers. Data came from immunoSEQ multiplex PCR; TCRdb stores just in-frame clones and leaves some out. Among under 250,000 clones listed, approximately 78% were seen once. The CDR3 has 13 amino acids. Germline V gene data show CDR1 as KGHSH and CDR2 as LQKENI. Trimming pared 5 bases from V and 2 bases from J, leaving 9 bases between. In the case of this clone: Its antigen is unidentified.

Sequenced: PBMCs. The chain couples TRBV18 to TRBJ1-1, with D possibly TRBD1 on 6 matching bases. The sequence derives from a male donor in good health and CMV-seronegative. CDR3 in amino acids: CASSEGDNTEAFF. The CDR3, as DNA: TGTGCCAGCTCAGAGGGGGATAACACTGAAGCTTTCTTT.